Listed below are T cell receptor beta chains from one sample, sequenced in a study of blood T cell repertoires in COVID-19. Sequencing was performed with immunoSEQ multiplex PCR; in TCRdb, only in-frame clones are kept and a portion is missing. The repertoire holds 150,000 to 200,000 clones, with 65% to 80% as singletons. Sequenced: peripheral blood. The source is a man aged 55 to 70 with acute or convalescent COVID-19. Each CDR3 is given with its conserved first and last residue. The order of the fields is J gene, clone size, V gene, D gene, CDR3 protein, CDR3 DNA. The D gene is left open where the match is weak. Rows may omit the clone size; those that give it use once, few, many or a size class.

J: TRBJ2-2
size: -
V: TRBV5-4
D: -
CDR3: CASSPTTGPNTGELFF
DNA: TGTGCCAGCAGCCCCACGACAGGCCCGAACACCGGGGAGCTGTTTTTT

J: TRBJ1-1
size: -
V: TRBV19
D: -
CDR3: CASSINGGGGTEAFF
DNA: TGTGCCAGTAGTATCAACGGGGGCGGGGGCACTGAAGCTTTCTTT

J: TRBJ1-1
size: -
V: TRBV6-5
D: -
CDR3: CASSYSFITEAFF
DNA: TGTGCCAGCAGTTACTCGTTTATCACTGAAGCTTTCTTT

J: TRBJ2-7
size: -
V: TRBV7-2
D: -
CDR3: CASRRDGQSYEQYF
DNA: TGTGCCAGCAGACGGGACGGACAGTCCTACGAGCAGTACTTC

J: TRBJ1-5
size: -
V: TRBV5-1
D: TRBD1
CDR3: CASSPQGDMNQPQHF
DNA: TGCGCCAGCAGCCCGCAGGGGGACATGAATCAGCCCCAGCATTTT

J: TRBJ1-3
size: -
V: TRBV7-2
D: TRBD1
CDR3: CASSFNRGAGGNTIYF
DNA: TGTGCCAGCAGCTTTAACAGGGGAGCTGGTGGAAACACCATATATTTT

J: TRBJ1-2
size: -
V: TRBV6-2/TRBV6-3
D: -
CDR3: CASSYGANYGYTF
DNA: TGTGCCAGCAGTTACGGAGCTAACTATGGCTACACCTTC

J: TRBJ2-5
size: -
V: TRBV24-1
D: TRBD1
CDR3: CATSDPGQAETQYF
DNA: TGTGCCACCAGTGATCCGGGACAGGCGGAGACCCAGTACTTC

J: TRBJ2-7
size: -
V: TRBV4-2
D: TRBD2
CDR3: CASSQGASGGMSSYEQYF
DNA: TGTGCCAGCAGCCAAGGAGCTAGCGGGGGGATGAGCTCCTACGAGCAGTACTTC

J: TRBJ1-1
size: few
V: TRBV2
D: TRBD1
CDR3: CASQTGRSTEAFF
DNA: TGTGCCAGTCAGACAGGGAGGAGCACTGAAGCTTTCTTT

J: TRBJ1-2
size: -
V: TRBV9
D: TRBD1
CDR3: CASSVSRVGQGLDYGYTF
DNA: TGTGCCAGCAGCGTAAGTCGTGTGGGACAGGGTTTGGACTATGGCTACACCTTC

J: TRBJ2-1
size: -
V: TRBV4-2
D: TRBD2
CDR3: CASSQAGGSYNEQFF
DNA: TGTGCCAGCAGCCAAGCGGGGGGTTCCTACAATGAGCAGTTCTTC

J: TRBJ1-6
size: -
V: TRBV5-4
D: -
CDR3: CASSWEGPNSPLHF
DNA: TGTGCCAGCAGCTGGGAGGGACCCAATTCACCCCTCCACTTT

J: TRBJ1-2
size: few
V: TRBV20-1
D: -
CDR3: CSAQDYGYTF
DNA: TGCAGTGCGCAGGACTATGGCTACACCTTC

J: TRBJ2-2
size: -
V: TRBV5-6
D: -
CDR3: CASSSGSTGELFF
DNA: TGTGCCAGCAGCTCCGGGTCGACCGGGGAGCTGTTTTTT

J: TRBJ1-1
size: -
V: TRBV5-1
D: -
CDR3: CASSFSTAELNTEAFF
DNA: TGCGCCAGCAGCTTTTCGACAGCAGAGTTGAACACTGAAGCTTTCTTT

J: TRBJ2-1
size: -
V: TRBV3-1/TRBV3-2
D: TRBD2
CDR3: CASSLVQASGPRNEQFF
DNA: TGTGCCAGCAGCTTAGTACAGGCTAGCGGGCCAAGGAATGAGCAGTTCTTC

J: TRBJ1-2
size: -
V: TRBV9
D: -
CDR3: CASSVAGGASDGYTF
DNA: TGTGCCAGCAGCGTAGCTGGAGGGGCTAGTGATGGCTACACCTTC

J: TRBJ2-7
size: few
V: TRBV30
D: -
CDR3: CAWTGVREQYF
DNA: TGTGCCTGGACGGGGGTACGCGAGCAGTACTTC

J: TRBJ2-1
size: -
V: TRBV6-5
D: -
CDR3: CASSYLGRGNEQFF
DNA: TGTGCCAGCAGTTACCTGGGACGGGGGAATGAGCAGTTCTTC

J: TRBJ1-2
size: -
V: TRBV19
D: -
CDR3: CASSVSSYGGYTF
DNA: TGTGCCAGTAGTGTATCCAGTTATGGTGGCTACACCTTC

J: TRBJ2-3
size: -
V: TRBV19
D: TRBD2
CDR3: CASSRGLAAYTDTQYF
DNA: TGTGCCAGTAGTAGGGGACTAGCGGCTTACACAGATACGCAGTATTTT

J: TRBJ1-5
size: -
V: TRBV6-6
D: TRBD1
CDR3: CASRGQGIRSNQPQHF
DNA: TGTGCCAGCAGAGGACAGGGGATAAGGAGCAATCAGCCCCAGCATTTT

J: TRBJ2-1
size: few
V: TRBV6-5
D: TRBD2
CDR3: CASSPIGGANNEQFF
DNA: TGTGCCAGCAGTCCTATCGGGGGGGCCAACAATGAGCAGTTCTTC

J: TRBJ1-5
size: many
V: TRBV24-1
D: -
CDR3: CATSGGNQPQHF
DNA: TGTGCCACCTCGGGAGGCAATCAGCCCCAGCATTTT

J: TRBJ2-7
size: -
V: TRBV7-3
D: TRBD1
CDR3: CASSPGTGGGYEQYF
DNA: TGTGCCAGCAGCCCAGGGACAGGGGGCGGGTACGAGCAGTACTTC

J: TRBJ2-7
size: -
V: TRBV6-6
D: TRBD1
CDR3: CASSFLGTGNEQYF
DNA: TGTGCCAGCAGTTTCCTAGGGACAGGGAACGAGCAGTACTTC

J: TRBJ1-1
size: -
V: TRBV7-2
D: -
CDR3: CASSGAGNTEAFF
DNA: TGTGCCAGCTCAGGGGCGGGGAACACTGAAGCTTTCTTT

J: TRBJ1-3
size: -
V: TRBV30
D: TRBD1
CDR3: CAWRGTGGFGNTIYF
DNA: TGTGCCTGGAGGGGGACAGGGGGGTTTGGAAACACCATATATTTT

J: TRBJ2-5
size: -
V: TRBV5-4
D: -
CDR3: CASSLIQSRETQYF
DNA: TGTGCCAGCAGCTTGATACAGAGCAGGGAGACCCAGTACTTC

J: TRBJ1-1
size: -
V: TRBV5-5
D: TRBD1
CDR3: CASSLGRTGATEAFF
DNA: TGTGCCAGCAGCTTGGGGCGGACAGGGGCCACTGAAGCTTTCTTT

J: TRBJ2-2
size: -
V: TRBV13
D: TRBD1
CDR3: CASSFIGTGGTGELFF
DNA: TGTGCCAGCAGCTTCATCGGGACAGGGGGCACCGGGGAGCTGTTTTTT

J: TRBJ1-5
size: -
V: TRBV24-1
D: -
CDR3: CATSGAGQGMYSNQPQHF
DNA: TGTGCCACCAGTGGGGCTGGCCAGGGTATGTATAGCAATCAGCCCCAGCATTTT

J: TRBJ2-1
size: few
V: TRBV13
D: TRBD2
CDR3: CASSLWRGGNNEQFF
DNA: TGTGCCAGCAGCTTATGGCGGGGGGGTAACAATGAGCAGTTCTTC

J: TRBJ1-6
size: -
V: TRBV27
D: TRBD1
CDR3: CASSSKGAYSPLHF
DNA: TGTGCCAGCAGTTCGAAGGGGGCTTATTCACCCCTCCACTTT

J: TRBJ1-5
size: once
V: TRBV3-1/TRBV3-2
D: TRBD1
CDR3: CASSHDRGNQPQHF
DNA: TGTGCCAGCAGCCACGACAGGGGGAATCAGCCCCAGCATTTT

J: TRBJ2-3
size: -
V: TRBV19
D: TRBD1
CDR3: CASSTDRADTQYF
DNA: TGTGCCAGTAGTACAGACAGGGCGGATACGCAGTATTTT

J: TRBJ1-2
size: -
V: TRBV2
D: TRBD1
CDR3: CASSGTGNSGYTF
DNA: TGTGCCAGCAGTGGGACAGGGAACTCGGGCTACACCTTC

J: TRBJ2-7
size: -
V: TRBV29-1
D: -
CDR3: CSVEGTASYEQYF
DNA: TGCAGCGTGGAGGGGACAGCTTCCTACGAGCAGTACTTC

J: TRBJ1-6
size: few
V: TRBV27
D: -
CDR3: CASRGQFNSPLHF
DNA: TGTGCCAGCAGAGGACAATTTAATTCACCCCTCCACTTT

J: TRBJ1-3
size: -
V: TRBV30
D: -
CDR3: CAWRASGNTIYF
DNA: TGTGCCTGGAGGGCTTCTGGAAACACCATATATTTT

J: TRBJ2-2
size: -
V: TRBV27
D: TRBD1
CDR3: CATSPGQYTGELFF
DNA: TGTGCCACTAGTCCGGGACAGTACACCGGGGAGCTGTTTTTT

J: TRBJ2-1
size: -
V: TRBV5-1
D: -
CDR3: CASSWAGAAYNEQFF
DNA: TGCGCCAGCAGCTGGGCGGGGGCCGCCTACAATGAGCAGTTCTTC

J: TRBJ1-4
size: -
V: TRBV30
D: TRBD1
CDR3: CAWRRRDRGNEKLFF
DNA: TGTGCCTGGAGGCGAAGGGACAGGGGGAATGAAAAACTGTTTTTT

J: TRBJ2-1
size: -
V: TRBV11-3
D: TRBD2
CDR3: CASSLVSGGDEQFF
DNA: TGTGCCAGCAGCTTAGTTTCCGGGGGGGATGAGCAGTTCTTC

J: TRBJ1-1
size: -
V: TRBV6-5
D: -
CDR3: CASSYTTGNTEAFF
DNA: TGTGCCAGCAGTTATACGACAGGGAACACTGAAGCTTTCTTT

J: TRBJ1-6
size: -
V: TRBV30
D: TRBD1
CDR3: CAWSSQGALANSPLHF
DNA: TGTGCCTGGAGTTCACAGGGGGCGCTTGCTAATTCACCCCTCCACTTT

J: TRBJ2-5
size: -
V: TRBV9
D: TRBD1
CDR3: CASSASQGARETQYF
DNA: TGTGCCAGCAGCGCATCACAGGGGGCTCGAGAGACCCAGTACTTC

J: TRBJ2-5
size: -
V: TRBV19
D: TRBD2
CDR3: CASSRGLAGQETQYF
DNA: TGTGCCAGTAGTAGGGGACTAGCGGGGCAAGAGACCCAGTACTTC

J: TRBJ2-3
size: -
V: TRBV28
D: TRBD2
CDR3: CASSLQGLAGGLPDTQYF
DNA: TGTGCCAGCAGTTTACAGGGACTAGCGGGGGGGCTGCCAGATACGCAGTATTTT

J: TRBJ1-1
size: -
V: TRBV27
D: -
CDR3: CASSLLQGRTEAFF
DNA: TGTGCCAGCAGTTTACTACAGGGTAGGACTGAAGCTTTCTTT